The sequence of this TCR beta chain was determined in a study of CD8+ T cells in alopecia areata. The wider study: Each of the treated patients was given oral tofacitinib, 5 to 10 mg twice daily, for moderate-to-severe alopecia areata. Study observations and caveats: Lesional scalp, notably in alopecia totalis/universalis, had clonality above that of normal scalp. Compared with mice, patients displayed less clear TCR sharing, possibly for HLA-related reasons.

The germline CDR1 and CDR2 sequences are SSHAT and FNYEAQ (reference sequence). The CDR3 is 13 amino acids. RNA extraction was followed by reverse transcription into cDNA, which acted as the sequencing template. Here immunoSEQ multiplex PCR was the method, and the copy in TCRdb shows in-frame clones only, minus some. Seen here are 93,000 or so clones, around 86% observed once, and the top ten hold more than 9.5%. This sample's treatment: oral pan-JAK inhibitor, 5-10 mg twice daily. Peripheral blood, together with lesional scalp punch biopsies, was collected from alopecia areata patients. As for this clone: Its specificity is unknown. One end of the junction is discordant with germline, which a read error may explain.

The sequencing used CD8+ T cells sorted from blood, collected between weeks 30 and 35, from a patient treated with tofacitinib. This receptor was obtained from a human donor with alopecia areata. V is TRBV7-7 and J is TRBJ2-7; weak D call: TRBD2 (6 bases). The CDR3: CASSPFSGDEQYF. The DNA for the CDR3 is TGTGCTAGCAGCCCTTTCTCGGGGGACGAGCAGTACTTC.